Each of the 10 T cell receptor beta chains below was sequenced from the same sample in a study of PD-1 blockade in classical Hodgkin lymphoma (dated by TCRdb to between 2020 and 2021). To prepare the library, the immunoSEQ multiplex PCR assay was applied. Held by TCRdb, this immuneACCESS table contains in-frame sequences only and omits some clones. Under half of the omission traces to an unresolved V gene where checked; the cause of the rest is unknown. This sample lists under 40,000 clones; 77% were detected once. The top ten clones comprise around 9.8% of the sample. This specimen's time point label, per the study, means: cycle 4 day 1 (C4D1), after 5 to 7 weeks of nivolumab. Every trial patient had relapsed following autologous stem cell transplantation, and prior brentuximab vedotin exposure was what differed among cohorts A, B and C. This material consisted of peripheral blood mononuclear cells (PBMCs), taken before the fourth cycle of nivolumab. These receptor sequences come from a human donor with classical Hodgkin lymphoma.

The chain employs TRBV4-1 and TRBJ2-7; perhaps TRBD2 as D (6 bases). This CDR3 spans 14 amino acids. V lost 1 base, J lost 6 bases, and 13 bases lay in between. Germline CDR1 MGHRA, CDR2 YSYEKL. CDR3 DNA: TGCGCCAGCAGCCAAGTGGCGGGGTTGGGCGAGCAGTACTTC. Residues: CASSQVAGLGEQYF.

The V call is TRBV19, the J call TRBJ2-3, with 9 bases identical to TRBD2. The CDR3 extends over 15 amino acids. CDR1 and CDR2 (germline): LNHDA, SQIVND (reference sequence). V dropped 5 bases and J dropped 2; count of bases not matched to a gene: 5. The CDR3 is CASSYLAGYTDTQYF. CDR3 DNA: TGTGCCAGTAGTTACCTAGCGGGGTACACAGATACGCAGTATTTT.

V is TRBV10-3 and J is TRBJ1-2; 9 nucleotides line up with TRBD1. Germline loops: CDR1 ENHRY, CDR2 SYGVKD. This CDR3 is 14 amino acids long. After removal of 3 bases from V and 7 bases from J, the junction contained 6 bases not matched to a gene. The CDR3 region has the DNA TGTGCCATCAGTGAAAGGGGACAGGGAGCTGGCTACACCTTC. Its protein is CAISERGQGAGYTF.

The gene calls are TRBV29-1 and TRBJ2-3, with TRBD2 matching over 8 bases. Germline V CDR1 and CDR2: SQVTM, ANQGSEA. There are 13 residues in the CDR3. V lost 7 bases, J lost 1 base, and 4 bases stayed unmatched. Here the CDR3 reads CSAPGLGTDTQYF. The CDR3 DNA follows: TGCAGCGCACCGGGACTAGGCACAGATACGCAGTATTTT.

CDR3 amino acids: CASSLEQGAADTQYF. The CDR3 DNA reads TGTGCCAGCAGCTTGGAACAGGGGGCGGCAGATACGCAGTATTTT. The gene calls are TRBV5-4 and TRBJ2-3; 9 positions agree with TRBD1. The germline gives CDR1 SGHNT, CDR2 YYREEE (reference sequence). V was clipped by 0 bases and J by 4 bases; unmatched bases: 3. The CDR3 covers 15 residues.

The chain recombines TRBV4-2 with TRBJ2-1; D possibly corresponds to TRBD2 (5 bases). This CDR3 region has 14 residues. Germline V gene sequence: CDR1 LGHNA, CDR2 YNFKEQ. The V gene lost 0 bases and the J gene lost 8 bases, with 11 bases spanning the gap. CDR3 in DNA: TGTGCCAGCAGCCAAGATATAGCGCGCGATGAGCAGTTCTTC. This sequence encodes CASSQDIARDEQFF.

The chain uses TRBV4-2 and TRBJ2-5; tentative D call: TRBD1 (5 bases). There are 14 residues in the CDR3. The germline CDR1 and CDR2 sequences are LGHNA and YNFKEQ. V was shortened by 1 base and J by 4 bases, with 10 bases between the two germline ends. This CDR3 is CASSQGRGRETQYF. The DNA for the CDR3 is TGTGCCAGCAGCCAAGGAAGGGGTCGAGAGACCCAGTACTTC.

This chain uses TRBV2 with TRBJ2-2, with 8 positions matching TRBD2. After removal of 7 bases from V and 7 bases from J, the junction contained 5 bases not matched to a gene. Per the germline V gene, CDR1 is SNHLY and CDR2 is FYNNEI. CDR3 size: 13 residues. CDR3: CASKLAEVGELFF. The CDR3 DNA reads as TGTGCCAGCAAACTAGCGGAGGTCGGGGAGCTGTTTTTT. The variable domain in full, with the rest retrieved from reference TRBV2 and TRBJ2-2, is EPEVTQTPSHQVTQMGQEVILRCVPISNHLYFYWYRQILGQKVEFLVSFYNNEISEKSEIFDDQFSVERPDGSNFTLKIRSTKLEDSAMYFCASKLAEVGELFFGEGSRLTVL.

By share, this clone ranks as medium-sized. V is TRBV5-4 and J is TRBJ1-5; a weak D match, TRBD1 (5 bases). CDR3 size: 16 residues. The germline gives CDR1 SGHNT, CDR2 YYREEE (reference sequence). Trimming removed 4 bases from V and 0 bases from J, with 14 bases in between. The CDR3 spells CASSPLGDVSNQPQHF. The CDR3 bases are TGTGCCAGCAGCCCGCTTGGGGACGTTAGCAATCAGCCCCAGCATTTT.

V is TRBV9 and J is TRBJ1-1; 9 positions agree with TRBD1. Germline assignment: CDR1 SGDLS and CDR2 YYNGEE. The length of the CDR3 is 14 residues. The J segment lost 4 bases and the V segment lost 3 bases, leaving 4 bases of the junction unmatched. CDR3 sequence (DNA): TGTGCCAGCAGCGGGACAGGGGCCGGCACTGAAGCTTTCTTT. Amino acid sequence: CASSGTGAGTEAFF. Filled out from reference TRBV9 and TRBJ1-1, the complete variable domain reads DSGVTQTPKHLITATGQRVTLRCSPRSGDLSVYWYQQSLDQGLQFLIQYYNGEERAKGNILERFSAQQFPDLHSELNLSSLELGDSALYFCASSGTGAGTEAFFGQGTRLTVV.